These 25 T cell receptor beta chains were sequenced from one sample in a study of early T cells in non-severe SARS-CoV-2 infection. TCRdb analysed the 5' RACE reads with MiXCR anew, one entry per CDR3 protein. This sample has around 21,000 distinct CDR3 sequences, with about 4% found just once. Input material: whole blood. These receptors originate from an adult who was a healthcare worker with PCR-confirmed SARS-CoV-2 infection or an uninfected control (not recorded which).

This clonotype was seen at least ten times. The chain has TRBV7-9 and TRBJ1-2, with a weak D call TRBD1 (5 bases). The CDR3 spans 15 residues. Germline values: CDR1 SEHNR, CDR2 FQNEAQ (reference sequence). Trimming removed 5 bases from V and 5 bases from J, with 18 bases in between. The CDR3 here is CASSLRGTGVYGYTF. CDR3 bases: TGTGCCAGCAGCCTAAGGGGTACGGGCGTATATGGCTACACCTTC. Combining the CDR3 with reference TRBV7-9 and TRBJ1-2 gives the whole variable domain DTGVSQNPRHKITKRGQNVTFRCDPISEHNRLYWYRQTLGQGPEFLTYFQNEAQLEKSRLLSDRFSAERPKGSFSTLEIQRTEQGDSAMYLCASSLRGTGVYGYTFGSGTRLTVV.

This clonotype was counted many times. The chain has TRBV11-2 and TRBJ2-3; maybe TRBD1 (5 bases). The ends were cut back, 3 bases at V and 0 bases at J, with 7 bases in the middle. The CDR3 spans 14 residues. The germline V gene encodes CDR1 SGHAT and CDR2 FQNNGV. CDR3 residues: CASSLGPSTDTQYF. CDR3 bases: TGTGCCAGCAGCTTGGGGCCCAGCACAGATACGCAGTATTTT.

This clonotype has just a few counts. The rearrangement uses TRBV10-2 and TRBJ2-5; 8 positions match TRBD2. Germline loops: CDR1 WSHSY, CDR2 SAAADI. This CDR3 region has 14 residues. V was pared by 7 bases and J by 0 bases, with 4 bases of the junction left unmatched. The CDR3 protein is CASNSGVYQETQYF. Written as DNA, the CDR3 is TGCGCCAGCAATAGCGGGGTTTACCAAGAGACCCAGTACTTC.

This clonotype has ten or more counts. The rearrangement links TRBV6-5 to TRBJ1-1, with D unclear. V was cut by 5 bases and J by 2 bases, with 15 bases left in between. The germline V gene has CDR1 MNHEY and CDR2 SVGAGI. The CDR3 has 15 residues. CDR3 protein: CASSQPSLSNTEAFF. Written as DNA, the CDR3 is TGTGCCAGCAGTCAACCGTCTCTGAGTAACACTGAAGCTTTCTTT.

There are many counts of this clonotype. The V and J genes are TRBV5-6 and TRBJ1-6; tentatively, D is TRBD1 (5 bases). Trimming stripped 4 bases from V and 10 bases from J, with 12 bases between. The germline V gene has CDR1 SGHDT and CDR2 YYEEEE. This CDR3 has 13 residues. CDR3: CASSATEDSPLHF. The CDR3 DNA sequence: TGTGCCAGCAGCGCGACAGAAGACTCACCCCTCCACTTT. The full variable domain, in which reference TRBV5-6 and TRBJ1-6 provide the parts outside the CDR3, is DAGVTQSPTHLIKTRGQQVTLRCSPKSGHDTVSWYQQALGQGPQFIFQYYEEEERQRGNFPDRFSGHQFPNYSSELNVNALLLGDSALYLCASSATEDSPLHFGNGTRLTVT.

This clonotype was detected many times. The chain combines TRBV30 with TRBJ2-1; D remains unclear. This CDR3 region has 12 residues. Germline V gene lookup returns CDR1 GTSNPN and CDR2 SVGIG (reference sequence). The V gene lost 4 bases and the J gene lost 8 bases, with 12 bases spanning the gap. CDR3 sequence: CAWTVNFDEQFF. CDR3 DNA: TGTGCCTGGACAGTAAATTTTGATGAGCAGTTCTTC. Variable domain in full (rest from reference TRBV30 and TRBJ2-1): SQTIHQWPATLVQPVGSPLSLECTVEGTSNPNLYWYRQAAGRGLQLLFYSVGIGQISSEVPQNLSASRPQDRQFILSSKKLLLSDSGFYLCAWTVNFDEQFFGPGTRLTVL.

This clonotype was observed many times. The chain joins TRBV15 to TRBJ1-2, with 7 bases identical to TRBD1. The V gene end was trimmed by 2 bases and the J gene end by 8 bases; junction bases not matched to a gene: 5. The CDR3 sequence is 13 residues long. From germline, CDR1 is LNHNV and CDR2 YYDKDF (reference sequence). This CDR3 is CATSRTGDGGYTF. CDR3 DNA: TGTGCCACCAGCAGAACAGGGGACGGGGGCTACACCTTC.

In its sample, this clonotype is medium-sized. Here the CDR3 reads CSGGAGDTTNYGYTF. CDR3 DNA sequence: TGCAGCGGTGGGGCAGGAGACACCACTAACTATGGCTACACCTTC. The gene calls are TRBV29-1 and TRBJ1-2, with D possibly being TRBD1 (5 bases). CDR1 and CDR2 (germline): SQVTM, ANQGSEA. The CDR3 is 15 amino acids. V lost 7 bases to trimming and J lost 0 bases, with 18 bases between them.

This clonotype was detected ten times or more. V gene TRBV13 combines with J gene TRBJ2-5; 8 bases fit TRBD2. Trimming cost V 7 bases and J 2 bases; bases outside gene matches: 6. From germline, CDR1 is PRHDT and CDR2 FYEKMQ (reference sequence). CDR3 length equals 14 residues. The CDR3 DNA reads TGTGCCAGCAACCTCGGACTAGCTCAAGAGACCCAGTACTTC. It yields the protein CASNLGLAQETQYF.

This clonotype was picked up many times. CDR3 residues: CAWSVRDYNQPQHF. CDR3 coding DNA: TGTGCCTGGAGTGTGAGGGACTACAATCAGCCCCAGCATTTT. This chain uses TRBV30 with TRBJ1-5; TRBD1 is a possible D gene (5 bases). Germline CDR1 and CDR2: GTSNPN and SVGIG (reference sequence). The CDR3 has 14 residues. Trimming shortened V by 0 bases and J by 3 bases, and 9 bases separated the two germline ends.

In its sample, this clonotype was seen many times. The chain carries TRBV5-3 and TRBJ1-1; D is possibly TRBD1 (6 bases). TRBV5-3 is an open reading frame, and its role is uncertain. The CDR3 has 15 amino acids. Trimming left V 4 bases short and J 5 bases short, with 18 bases between. CDR3 region: CARSRSPGQLTEAFF. In DNA form, the CDR3 reads TGTGCCAGAAGCAGATCTCCGGGACAACTAACTGAAGCTTTCTTT.

This clonotype was seen many times. V is TRBV20-1 and J is TRBJ2-5; tentative D call: TRBD1 (6 bases). The CDR3 length is 12 residues. CDR1 and CDR2 (germline): DFQATT, SNEGSKA (reference sequence). Trimming pared 6 bases from V and 4 bases from J, leaving 12 bases between. The CDR3 DNA reads as TGCAGTGCCCCCCAACAGGGAGAGACCCAGTACTTC. Translated, it gives CSAPQQGETQYF.

J is TRBJ2-2 and V is TRBV20-1, with 7 bases identical to TRBD2. V trimming: 0 bases; J trimming: 1 base; junction bases outside the gene matches: 8. From germline, CDR1 is DFQATT and CDR2 SNEGSKA (reference sequence). The CDR3 loop spans 17 amino acids. The chain's CDR3 is CSARDRRVAGNTGELFF. Here the CDR3 DNA reads TGCAGTGCTAGAGATCGTCGGGTAGCGGGGAACACCGGGGAGCTGTTTTTT.

There are many counts of this clonotype. The chain combines TRBV4-3 with TRBJ2-5; 7 bases are shared with TRBD2. The CDR3 sequence is 16 residues long. Germline lookup yields CDR1 LGHNA and CDR2 YSLEER. V trimming: 0 bases; J trimming: 1 base; junction bases outside the gene matches: 5. The CDR3 is CASSQDRASGQETQYF. The DNA for the CDR3 is TGCGCCAGCAGCCAAGATCGGGCTAGCGGCCAAGAGACCCAGTACTTC.

This clonotype ranks as medium-sized (0.01 to 0.1%). The J gene is TRBJ1-6, the V gene TRBV20-1; 8 positions match TRBD1. The length of the CDR3 is 15 residues. Trimming at V came to 6 bases and at J to 6 bases, leaving 10 bases not matched to a gene. Germline CDR1 and CDR2: DFQATT and SNEGSKA (reference sequence). The CDR3 spells CSAGEAGGRNSPLHF. CDR3 bases: TGCAGTGCCGGGGAGGCAGGGGGCCGTAATTCACCCCTCCACTTT.

In its sample, this clonotype is medium-sized (0.01 to 0.1%). CDR3 sequence (DNA): TGTGCCAGCTCATTGGGGGTTTCGGACACTGAAGCTTTCTTT. Protein product: CASSLGVSDTEAFF. The rearrangement joins TRBV18 to TRBJ1-1; tentatively, D is TRBD1 (5 bases). The germline V gene has CDR1 KGHSH and CDR2 LQKENI. Trimming left V 5 bases short and J 3 bases short, with 13 bases between. This CDR3 contains 14 residues.

This clonotype was counted ten times or more. CDR3: CASSLGVGEQYF. In DNA, the CDR3 is TGTGCCAGCAGCTTAGGAGTCGGCGAGCAGTACTTC. The chain employs TRBV7-2 and TRBJ2-7; no clear D. Between the trimmed V and J ends, which lost 1 base and 6 bases, there was a span of 7 bases. Germline loops: CDR1 SGHTA, CDR2 FQGNSA. The CDR3 has 12 residues.

This clonotype has a count of ten or more. V usage is TRBV18 and J usage is TRBJ1-5; D is undetermined. Germline-derived CDR1 and CDR2 are KGHSH and LQKENI. V gave up 3 bases and J gave up 8 bases, with 14 bases separating them. This CDR3 has 14 residues. In DNA, the CDR3 is TGTGCCAGCTCACCTCTGGCGGATTTTGAGCCCCAGCATTTT. Its translation: CASSPLADFEPQHF.

The chain joins TRBV6-6 to TRBJ2-5, with TRBD1 matching over 11 bases. Germline V gives CDR1 MNHNY, CDR2 SVGAGI (reference sequence). The CDR3 is made up of 16 amino acids. The V gene end was trimmed by 2 bases and the J gene end by 6 bases; junction bases not matched to a gene: 8. The CDR3 DNA sequence: TGTGCCAGCAGTTACCCCCGGACAGGGGGCGATCAGACCCAGTACTTC. Its translation: CASSYPRTGGDQTQYF.

This clonotype was seen a handful of times. The rearrangement links TRBV2 to TRBJ2-7, with a possible D match to TRBD1 (5 bases). The CDR3 runs to 16 residues. Trimming removed 0 bases at V and 4 bases at J, with 16 bases between. Germline assignment: CDR1 SNHLY and CDR2 FYNNEI. The CDR3: CASSEAHRNAMYEQYF. The DNA of the CDR3 is TGTGCCAGCAGTGAAGCGCACAGGAACGCAATGTACGAGCAGTACTTC.

In this sample, this clonotype turned up many times. V usage is TRBV11-2 and J usage is TRBJ2-7; 7 nucleotides match TRBD2. The CDR3 has 17 residues. Germline V gives CDR1 SGHAT, CDR2 FQNNGV. Germline trimming cut 3 bases from V and 3 bases from J; bases unmatched to any gene: 14. The CDR3: CASSLGGYGGIDYEQYF. For the CDR3, the DNA is TGTGCCAGCAGCTTGGGCGGCTACGGGGGGATCGACTACGAGCAGTACTTC.

This clonotype appeared many times. The CDR3 bases are TGTGCCAGCAGCCCTGGGCCCTCGGCGGCAGATACGCAGTATTTT. Translating it yields CASSPGPSAADTQYF. The chain combines TRBV3-1 with TRBJ2-3; D remains unclear. CDR3 size: 15 residues. Germline V gene data show CDR1 as LGHDT and CDR2 as YNNKEL (reference sequence). The V end lost 4 bases, the J end lost 4 bases, and 15 bases lay between the germline ends.

A few counts support this clonotype. The chain uses TRBV2 and TRBJ1-1; D perhaps matches TRBD1 (5 bases). There are 15 residues in the CDR3. The V gene lost 10 bases and the J gene lost 0 bases, with 18 bases spanning the gap. CDR1 and CDR2 (germline): SNHLY, FYNNEI. The CDR3 coding sequence is TGTGCCACCCTGTTGGAGACAGCCCTGAACACTGAAGCTTTCTTT. Protein sequence: CATLLETALNTEAFF.

This clonotype has at least ten counts. This chain connects TRBV7-6 to TRBJ1-1; D is unresolved. The CDR3 runs 12 residues. With 6 bases removed from V and 0 bases from J, the gap between germline ends came to 5 bases. In germline, CDR1 is SGHVS, CDR2 FNYEAQ. CDR3 sequence reads: CASSSVNTEAFF. CDR3 nucleotides: TGTGCCAGCAGTTCAGTGAACACTGAAGCTTTCTTT.

This clonotype was counted a few times. The CDR3 DNA follows: TGTGCCAGCAGCCGGATCACAGATACGCAGTATTTT. Translated: CASSRITDTQYF. The chain uses TRBV7-2 and TRBJ2-3; D not certain. This CDR3 region has 12 residues. CDR1 and CDR2 from the germline V gene are SGHTA and FQGNSA. V lost 5 bases to trimming and J lost 2 bases, with 5 bases between them.